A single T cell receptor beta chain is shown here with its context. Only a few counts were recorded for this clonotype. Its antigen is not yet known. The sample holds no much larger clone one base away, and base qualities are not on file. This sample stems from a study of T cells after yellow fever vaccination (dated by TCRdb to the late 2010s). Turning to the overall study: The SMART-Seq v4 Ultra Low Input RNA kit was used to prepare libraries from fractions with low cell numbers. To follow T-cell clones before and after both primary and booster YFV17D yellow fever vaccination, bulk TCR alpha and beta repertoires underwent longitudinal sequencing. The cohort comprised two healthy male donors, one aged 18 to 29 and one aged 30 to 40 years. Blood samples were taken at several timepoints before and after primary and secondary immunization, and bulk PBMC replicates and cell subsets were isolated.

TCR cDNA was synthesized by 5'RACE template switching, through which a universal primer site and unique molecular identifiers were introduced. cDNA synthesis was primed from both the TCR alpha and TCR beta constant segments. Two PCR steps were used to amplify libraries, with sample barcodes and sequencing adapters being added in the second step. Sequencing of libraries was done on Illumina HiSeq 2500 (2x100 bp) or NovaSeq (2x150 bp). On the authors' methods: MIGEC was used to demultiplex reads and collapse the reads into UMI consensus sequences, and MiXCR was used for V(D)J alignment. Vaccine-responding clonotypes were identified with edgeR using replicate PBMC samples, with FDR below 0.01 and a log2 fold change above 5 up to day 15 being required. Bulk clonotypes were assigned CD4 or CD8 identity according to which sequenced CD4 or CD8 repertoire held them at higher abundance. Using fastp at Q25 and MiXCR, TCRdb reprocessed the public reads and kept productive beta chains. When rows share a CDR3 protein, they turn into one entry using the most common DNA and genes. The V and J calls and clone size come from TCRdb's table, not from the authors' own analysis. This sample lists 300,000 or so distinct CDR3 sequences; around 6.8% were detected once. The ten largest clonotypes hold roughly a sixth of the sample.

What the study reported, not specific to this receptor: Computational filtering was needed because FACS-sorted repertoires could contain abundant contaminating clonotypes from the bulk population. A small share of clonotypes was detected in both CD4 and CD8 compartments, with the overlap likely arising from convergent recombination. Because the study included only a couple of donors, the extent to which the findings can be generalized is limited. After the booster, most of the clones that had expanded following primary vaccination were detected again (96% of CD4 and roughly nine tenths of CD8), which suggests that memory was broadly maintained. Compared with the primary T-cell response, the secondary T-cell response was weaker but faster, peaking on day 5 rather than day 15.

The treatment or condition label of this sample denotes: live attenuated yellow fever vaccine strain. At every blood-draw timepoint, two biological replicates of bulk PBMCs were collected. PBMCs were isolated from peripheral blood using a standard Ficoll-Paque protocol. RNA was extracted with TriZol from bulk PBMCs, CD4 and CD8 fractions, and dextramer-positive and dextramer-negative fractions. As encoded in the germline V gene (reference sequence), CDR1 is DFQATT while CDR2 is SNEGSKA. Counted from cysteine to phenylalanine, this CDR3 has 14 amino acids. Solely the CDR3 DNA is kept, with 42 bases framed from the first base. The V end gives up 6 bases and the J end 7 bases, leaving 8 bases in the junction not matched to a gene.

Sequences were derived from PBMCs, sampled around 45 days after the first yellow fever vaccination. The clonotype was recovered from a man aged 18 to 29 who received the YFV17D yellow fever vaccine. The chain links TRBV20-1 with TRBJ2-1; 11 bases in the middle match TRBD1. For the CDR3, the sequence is CSACRDRGLNEQFF. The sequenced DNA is TGCAGTGCCTGCCGGGACAGGGGGTTGAATGAGCAGTTCTTC.